The clone carrying this T cell receptor beta chain was seen a handful of times. This sample is drawn from a study of T cell responses to AZD1222 COVID-19 vaccine. CDR1 is SGHDT, CDR2 YYEEEE, per germline. The CDR3 spans 14 residues. Deletions cut 0 bases from V and 6 bases from J, with 10 bases between. Sequencing used immunoSEQ multiplex PCR; TCRdb keeps in-frame clones, though not all of them. The repertoire has 59,000 or so clones, about 88% of them found once; the top ten carry around 9.6%. This chain links TRBV5-6 with TRBJ2-1; D gene ambiguous. The TCR originated in an adult in good health. Here the sequenced sample was peripheral blood, taken on day 0 of AZD1222 vaccination. The CDR3 DNA reads as TGTGCCAGCAGCTTGGGCCAGACTTTCAATGAGCAGTTCTTC. Its translation is CASSLGQTFNEQFF.